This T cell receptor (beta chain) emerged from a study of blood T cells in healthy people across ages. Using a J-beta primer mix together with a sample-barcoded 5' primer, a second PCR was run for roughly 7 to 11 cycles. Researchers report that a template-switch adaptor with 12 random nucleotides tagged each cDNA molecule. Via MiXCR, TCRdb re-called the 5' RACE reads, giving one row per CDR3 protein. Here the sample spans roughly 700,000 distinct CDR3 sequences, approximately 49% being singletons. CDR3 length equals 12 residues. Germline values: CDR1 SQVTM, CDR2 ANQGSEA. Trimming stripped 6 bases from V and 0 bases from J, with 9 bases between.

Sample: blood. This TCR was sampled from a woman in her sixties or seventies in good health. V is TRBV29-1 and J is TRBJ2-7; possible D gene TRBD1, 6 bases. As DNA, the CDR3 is TGCAGCGTCCGGGACAACTCCTACGAGCAGTACTTC. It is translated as CSVRDNSYEQYF.